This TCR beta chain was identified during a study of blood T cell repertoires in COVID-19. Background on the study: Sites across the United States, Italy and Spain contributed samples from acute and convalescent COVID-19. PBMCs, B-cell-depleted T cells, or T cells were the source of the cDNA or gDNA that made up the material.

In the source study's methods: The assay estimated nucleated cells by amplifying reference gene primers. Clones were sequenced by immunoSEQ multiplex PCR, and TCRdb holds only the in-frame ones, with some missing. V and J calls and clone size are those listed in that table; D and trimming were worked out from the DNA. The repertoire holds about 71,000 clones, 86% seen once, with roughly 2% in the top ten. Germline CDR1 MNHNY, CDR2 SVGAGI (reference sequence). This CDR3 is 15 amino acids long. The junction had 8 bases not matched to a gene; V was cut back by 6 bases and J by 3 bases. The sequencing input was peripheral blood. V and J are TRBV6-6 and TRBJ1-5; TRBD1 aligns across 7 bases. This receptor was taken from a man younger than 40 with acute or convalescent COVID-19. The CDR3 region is CASRSRGQVNQPQHF. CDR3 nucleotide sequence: TGTGCCAGCAGAAGCCGAGGACAGGTCAATCAGCCCCAGCATTTT.